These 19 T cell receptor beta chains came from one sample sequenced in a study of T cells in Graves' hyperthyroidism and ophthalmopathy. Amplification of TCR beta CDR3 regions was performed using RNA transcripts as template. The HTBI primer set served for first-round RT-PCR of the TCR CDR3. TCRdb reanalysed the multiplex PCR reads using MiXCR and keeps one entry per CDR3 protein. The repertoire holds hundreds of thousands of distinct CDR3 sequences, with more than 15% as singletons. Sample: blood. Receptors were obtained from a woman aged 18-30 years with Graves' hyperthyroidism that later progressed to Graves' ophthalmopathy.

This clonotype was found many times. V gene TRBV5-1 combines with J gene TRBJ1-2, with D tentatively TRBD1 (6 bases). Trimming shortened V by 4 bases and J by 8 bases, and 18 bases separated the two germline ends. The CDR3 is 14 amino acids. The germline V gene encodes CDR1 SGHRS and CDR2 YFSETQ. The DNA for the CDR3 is TGCGCCAGCAGCCCGGGGGACATTCTCTCCGGCTACACCTTC. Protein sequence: CASSPGDILSGYTF.

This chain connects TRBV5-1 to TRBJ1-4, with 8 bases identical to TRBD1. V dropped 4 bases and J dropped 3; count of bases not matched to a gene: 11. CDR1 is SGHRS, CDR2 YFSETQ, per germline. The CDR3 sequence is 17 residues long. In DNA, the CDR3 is TGCGCCAGCAGCAGGTCCGGGACAGGCCTCTCTAATGAAAAACTGTTTTTT. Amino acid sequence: CASSRSGTGLSNEKLFF.

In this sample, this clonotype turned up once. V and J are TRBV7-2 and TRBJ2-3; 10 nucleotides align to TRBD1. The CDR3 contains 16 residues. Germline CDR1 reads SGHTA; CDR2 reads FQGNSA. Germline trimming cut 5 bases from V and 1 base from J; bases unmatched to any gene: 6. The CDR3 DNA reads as TGTGCCAGCAGCCAAGGACAGGGGGTAGGCACAGATACGCAGTATTTT. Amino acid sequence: CASSQGQGVGTDTQYF. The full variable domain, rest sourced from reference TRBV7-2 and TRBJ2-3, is GAGVSQSPSNKVTEKGKDVELRCDPISGHTALYWYRQSLGQGLEFLIYFQGNSAPDKSGLPSDRFSAERTGGSVSTLTIQRTQQEDSAVYLCASSQGQGVGTDTQYFGPGTRLTVL.

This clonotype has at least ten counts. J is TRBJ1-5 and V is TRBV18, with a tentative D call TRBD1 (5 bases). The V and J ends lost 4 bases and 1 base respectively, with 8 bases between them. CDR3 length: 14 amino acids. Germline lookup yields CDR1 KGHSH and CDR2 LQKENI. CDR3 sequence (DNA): TGTGCCAGCTCACAGGGGCTAAGCAATCAGCCCCAGCATTTT. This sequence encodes CASSQGLSNQPQHF.

The CDR3 nucleotides are TGTGCCAGCAGTTTAAGAGGCTTCAGCTACGAGCAGTACTTC. Protein sequence: CASSLRGFSYEQYF. The chain employs TRBV27 and TRBJ2-7; D ambiguous. Between the trimmed V and J ends, which lost 2 bases and 3 bases, there was a span of 11 bases. Germline V gives CDR1 MNHEY, CDR2 SMNVEV (reference sequence). This CDR3 is 14 amino acids long.

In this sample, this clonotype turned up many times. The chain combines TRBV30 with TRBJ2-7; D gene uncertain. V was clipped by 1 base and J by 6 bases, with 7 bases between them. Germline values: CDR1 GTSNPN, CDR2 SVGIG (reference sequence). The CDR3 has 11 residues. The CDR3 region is CAWSGATEQYF. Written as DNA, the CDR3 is TGTGCCTGGAGTGGAGCTACCGAGCAGTACTTC.

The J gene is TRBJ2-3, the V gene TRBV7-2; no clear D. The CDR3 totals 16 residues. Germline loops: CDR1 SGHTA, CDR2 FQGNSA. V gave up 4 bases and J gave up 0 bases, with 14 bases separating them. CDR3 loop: CASSSTLGGSTDTQYF. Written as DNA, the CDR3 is TGTGCCAGCAGCTCCACCCTGGGTGGGAGCACAGATACGCAGTATTTT. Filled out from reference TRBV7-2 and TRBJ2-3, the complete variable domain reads GAGVSQSPSNKVTEKGKDVELRCDPISGHTALYWYRQSLGQGLEFLIYFQGNSAPDKSGLPSDRFSAERTGGSVSTLTIQRTQQEDSAVYLCASSSTLGGSTDTQYFGPGTRLTVL.

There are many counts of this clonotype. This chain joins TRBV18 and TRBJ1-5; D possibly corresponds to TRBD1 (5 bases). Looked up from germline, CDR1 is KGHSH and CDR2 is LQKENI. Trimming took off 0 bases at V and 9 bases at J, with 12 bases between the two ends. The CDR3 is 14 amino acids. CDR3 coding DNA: TGTGCCAGCTCACCACCGATGGGGCAAGGGCCCCAGCATTTT. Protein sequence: CASSPPMGQGPQHF.

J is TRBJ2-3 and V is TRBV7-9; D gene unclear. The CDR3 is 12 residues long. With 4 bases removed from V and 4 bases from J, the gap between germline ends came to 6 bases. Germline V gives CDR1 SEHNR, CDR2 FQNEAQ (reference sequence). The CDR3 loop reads CASSSDSDTQYF. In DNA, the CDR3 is TGTGCCAGCAGCTCCGACTCAGATACGCAGTATTTT.

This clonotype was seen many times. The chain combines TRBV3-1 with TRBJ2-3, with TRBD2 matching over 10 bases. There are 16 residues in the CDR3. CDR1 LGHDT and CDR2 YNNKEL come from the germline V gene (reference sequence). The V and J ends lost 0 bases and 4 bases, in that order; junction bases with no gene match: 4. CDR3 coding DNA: TGTGCCAGCAGCCAAGATGGAGCGGGAGGGGCAGATACGCAGTATTTT. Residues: CASSQDGAGGADTQYF.

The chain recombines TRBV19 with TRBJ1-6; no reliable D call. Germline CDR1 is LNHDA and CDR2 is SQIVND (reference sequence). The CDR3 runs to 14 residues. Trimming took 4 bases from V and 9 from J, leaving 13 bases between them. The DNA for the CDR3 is TGTGCCAGTAGTACCCACGGGGAGTCTTCACCCCTCCACTTT. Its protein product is CASSTHGESSPLHF.

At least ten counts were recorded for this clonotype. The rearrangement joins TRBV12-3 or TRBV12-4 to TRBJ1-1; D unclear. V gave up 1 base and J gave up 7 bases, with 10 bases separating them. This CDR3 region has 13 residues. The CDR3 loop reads CASSLGAQSEAFF. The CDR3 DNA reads TGTGCCAGCAGTTTAGGGGCCCAGAGTGAAGCTTTCTTT.

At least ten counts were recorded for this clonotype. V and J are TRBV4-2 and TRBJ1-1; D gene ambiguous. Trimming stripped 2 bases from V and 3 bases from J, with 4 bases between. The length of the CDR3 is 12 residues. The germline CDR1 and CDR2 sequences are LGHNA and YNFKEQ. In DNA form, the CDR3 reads TGTGCCAGCAGCCAAATTTACACTGAAGCTTTCTTT. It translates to CASSQIYTEAFF.

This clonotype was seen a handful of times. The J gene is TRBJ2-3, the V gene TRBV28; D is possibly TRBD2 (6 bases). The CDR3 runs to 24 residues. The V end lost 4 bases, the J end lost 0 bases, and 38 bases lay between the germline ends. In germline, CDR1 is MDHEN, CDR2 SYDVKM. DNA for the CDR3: TGTGCCAGCAGTTCAACGTCATGGGAGATGGGGCGTTCGGGGGAGGTTACTAGCACAGATACGCAGTATTTT. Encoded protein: CASSSTSWEMGRSGEVTSTDTQYF. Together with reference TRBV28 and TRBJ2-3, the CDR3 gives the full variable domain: DVKVTQSSRYLVKRTGEKVFLECVQDMDHENMFWYRQDPGLGLRLIYFSYDVKMKEKGDIPEGYSVSREKKERFSLILESASTNQTSMYLCASSSTSWEMGRSGEVTSTDTQYFGPGTRLTVL.

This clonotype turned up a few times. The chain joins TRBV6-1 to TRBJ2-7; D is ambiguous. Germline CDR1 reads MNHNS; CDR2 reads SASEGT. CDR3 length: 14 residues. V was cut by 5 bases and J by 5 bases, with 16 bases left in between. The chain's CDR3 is CASSSSTSQNEQYF. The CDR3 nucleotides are TGTGCCAGCAGTTCCTCTACGTCGCAAAACGAGCAGTACTTC.

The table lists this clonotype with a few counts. CDR3 in DNA: TGCAGTGCTAGAGCAGACTATGGCTACACCTTC. Protein product: CSARADYGYTF. The chain carries TRBV20-1 and TRBJ1-2; no clear D. The CDR3 is 11 amino acids. The ends were cut back, 1 base at V and 3 bases at J, with 3 bases in the middle. The germline V gene encodes CDR1 DFQATT and CDR2 SNEGSKA (reference sequence).

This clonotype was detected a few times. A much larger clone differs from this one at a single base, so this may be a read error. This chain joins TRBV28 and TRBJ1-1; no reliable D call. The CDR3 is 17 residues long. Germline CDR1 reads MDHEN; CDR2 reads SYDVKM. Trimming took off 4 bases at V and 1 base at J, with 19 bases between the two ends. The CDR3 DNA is TGTGCCAGCAGTTCGCCCCCTACTTTGACGACGAACACTGAAGCTTTCTTT. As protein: CASSSPPTLTTNTEAFF. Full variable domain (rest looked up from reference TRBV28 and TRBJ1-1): DVKVTQSSRYLVKRTGEKVFLECVQDMDHENMFWYRQDPGLGLRLIYFSYDVKMKEKGDIPEGYSVSREKKERFSLILESASTNQTSMYLCASSSPPTLTTNTEAFFGQGTRLTVV.

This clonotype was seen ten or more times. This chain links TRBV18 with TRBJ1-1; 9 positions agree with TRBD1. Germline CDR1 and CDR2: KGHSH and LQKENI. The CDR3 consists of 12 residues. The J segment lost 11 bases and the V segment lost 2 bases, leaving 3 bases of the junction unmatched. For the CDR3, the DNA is TGTGCCAGCTCACCAAAGACAGGGGGGGCTTTCTTT. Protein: CASSPKTGGAFF.

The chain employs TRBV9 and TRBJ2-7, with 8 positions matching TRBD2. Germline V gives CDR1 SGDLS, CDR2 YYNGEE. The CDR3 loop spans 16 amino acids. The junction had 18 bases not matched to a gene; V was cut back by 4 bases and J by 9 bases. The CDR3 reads CASSLGGGGTYEGQYF. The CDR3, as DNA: TGTGCCAGCAGCCTTGGAGGCGGGGGGACCTACGAAGGGCAGTACTTC. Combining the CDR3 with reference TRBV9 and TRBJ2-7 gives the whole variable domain DSGVTQTPKHLITATGQRVTLRCSPRSGDLSVYWYQQSLDQGLQFLIQYYNGEERAKGNILERFSAQQFPDLHSELNLSSLELGDSALYFCASSLGGGGTYEGQYFGPGTRLTVT.